These T cell receptor beta chains were read from a single sample in a study of blood T cells in healthy people across ages. TCRdb recomputed calls from the 5' RACE reads with MiXCR, one row per CDR3 protein. Of 850,000 to 1,000,000 distinct CDR3 sequences detected, around 48% appear once; the ten largest clones hold around 15%. Sequences were obtained from blood. The source is a man aged 25-40 years in good health. The CDR3 runs from the conserved cysteine through the conserved F or W. A D gene is named only where the DNA matches it firmly. Not all rows give a size; the values are once, few, many and, for expanded clones, a class.

>TRBJ2-3|TRBD2|.|TRBV12-3/TRBV12-4
CASSFGRAGTDTQYF
TGTGCCAGCAGTTTCGGGAGAGCGGGGACAGATACGCAGTATTTT
>TRBJ2-3|TRBD2|many|TRBV4-1
CASRPSGGSTDTQYF
TGCGCCAGCAGACCTAGCGGCGGGAGTACAGATACGCAGTATTTT
>TRBJ1-6|.|.|TRBV6-5
CASSPKPGVKALHF
TGTGCCAGCAGCCCTAAACCGGGGGTTAAAGCCCTCCACTTT
>TRBJ2-1|TRBD2|.|TRBV5-5
CASSLGGGLAGGRFSYNEQFF
TGTGCCAGCAGCTTGGGGGGGGGACTAGCGGGAGGCCGTTTCTCCTACAATGAGCAGTTCTTC
>TRBJ1-2|TRBD1|few|TRBV20-1
CSARAGQGAGGYTF
TGCAGTGCTAGAGCGGGACAGGGGGCTGGAGGCTACACCTTC
>TRBJ1-4|TRBD1|.|TRBV6-6
CASRETGGNEKLFF
TGTGCCAGCAGGGAGACAGGGGGAAATGAAAAACTGTTTTTT
>TRBJ1-1|.|.|TRBV7-9
CATGATEAFF
TGTGCCACGGGGGCGACTGAAGCTTTCTTT
>TRBJ1-4|.|once|TRBV12-3/TRBV12-4
CASSPPQEKLFF
TGTGCCAGCAGCCCTCCCCAGGAAAAACTGTTTTTT
>TRBJ1-2|.|once|TRBV20-1
CSAPTANYGYTF
TGCAGTGCGCCGACAGCTAACTATGGCTACACCTTC
>TRBJ2-5|.|many|TRBV19
CASSYGPSSQTQYF
TGTGCCAGTAGTTACGGACCCTCCAGTCAGACCCAGTACTTC
>TRBJ1-1|.|.|TRBV20-1
CSANAPGRTEAFF
TGCAGTGCTAACGCTCCAGGGCGCACTGAAGCTTTCTTT
>TRBJ1-5|.|.|TRBV10-3
CAISGGRGQPQHF
TGTGCCATCAGTGGTGGTAGAGGGCAGCCCCAGCATTTT
>TRBJ2-3|.|.|TRBV5-5
CASSLGNGWDTQYF
TGTGCCAGCAGCTTGGGGAACGGATGGGATACGCAGTATTTT
>TRBJ2-1|TRBD2|.|TRBV5-1
CASEPAGVFSDEQFF
TGCGCCAGCGAACCAGCGGGGGTATTTTCGGATGAGCAGTTCTTC
>TRBJ1-4|.|.|TRBV6-5
CASSYFSGRGNEKLFF
TGTGCCAGCAGTTATTTCAGCGGTCGGGGAAATGAAAAACTGTTTTTT
>TRBJ1-2|TRBD1|.|TRBV29-1
CSVEMGQAYGYTF
TGCAGCGTTGAAATGGGACAGGCCTATGGCTACACCTTC
>TRBJ1-2|TRBD1|.|TRBV3-1
CASSQVGTVVSPTNYGYTF
TGTGCCAGCAGCCAAGTGGGGACAGTGGTAAGCCCCACAAACTATGGCTACACCTTC
>TRBJ2-3|.|.|TRBV4-1
CAGSQPIRTSTDTQYF
TGCGCCGGCAGCCAACCTATTCGGACATCCACAGATACGCAGTATTTT
>TRBJ2-7|.|few|TRBV20-1
CSARASYSSYEQYF
TGCAGTGCTAGAGCGTCGTACAGCTCCTACGAGCAGTACTTC
>TRBJ2-3|TRBD2|few|TRBV20-1
CNASSAGATDTQYF
TGCAATGCTAGCTCAGCGGGGGCTACGGATACGCAGTATTTT
>TRBJ1-5|.|.|TRBV7-2
CASTPGGGGTVTQHF
TGTGCCAGCACCCCGGGTGGAGGGGGTACGGTGACCCAGCATTTT
>TRBJ1-2|TRBD1|once|TRBV5-1
CASSAGTGDGYTF
TGCGCCAGCAGCGCCGGGACAGGAGATGGCTACACCTTC
>TRBJ2-7|.|.|TRBV4-1
CASAEGERYEQYF
TGCGCCAGCGCGGAGGGGGAACGATACGAGCAGTACTTC
>TRBJ2-3|.|once|TRBV3-1
CASSQDLLAGALSTDTQYF
TGTGCCAGCAGCCAAGATCTCTTGGCGGGGGCTTTATCCACAGATACGCAGTATTTT
>TRBJ1-1|.|few|TRBV14
CASSHRRNTEAFF
TGTGCCAGCAGCCACCGAAGGAACACTGAAGCTTTCTTT
>TRBJ2-3|TRBD2|.|TRBV7-2
CASSKGTSGGATDTQYF
TGTGCCAGCAGTAAAGGGACTAGCGGGGGAGCCACAGATACGCAGTATTTT
>TRBJ1-4|.|few|TRBV7-2
CASSPNGATNEKLFF
TGTGCCAGCAGCCCCAATGGTGCAACTAATGAAAAACTGTTTTTT
>TRBJ1-2|.|few|TRBV9
CASSVGRDSLYGYTF
TGTGCCAGCAGCGTAGGCAGGGACTCTCTCTATGGCTACACCTTC
>TRBJ1-2|.|.|TRBV7-9
CASRPTEVNGYTF
TGTGCCAGCAGGCCTACAGAAGTGAATGGCTACACCTTC
>TRBJ1-2|TRBD1|.|TRBV2
CASSGDRAGDYGYTF
TGTGCCAGCAGTGGGGACAGGGCGGGGGACTATGGCTACACCTTC
>TRBJ2-6|.|once|TRBV9
CAGTRTLGANVLTF
TGTGCCGGCACCAGGACGCTTGGGGCCAACGTCCTGACTTTC
>TRBJ2-7|TRBD2|many|TRBV6-2/TRBV6-3
CASSYGGGDYEQYF
TGTGCCAGCAGTTACGGCGGGGGAGACTACGAGCAGTACTTC
>TRBJ2-5|.|.|TRBV5-4
CASSAGYRNEQYF
TGTGCCAGCAGCGCGGGGTATCGCAATGAGCAGTACTTC
>TRBJ2-1|.|.|TRBV5-1
CASSHSRASYNEQFF
TGCGCCAGCAGCCACAGCAGGGCGTCCTACAATGAGCAGTTCTTC
>TRBJ2-5|.|.|TRBV7-7
CASSTGDSPQEAQYF
TGTGCTAGCAGCACCGGGGACTCACCCCAAGAGGCCCAGTACTTC
>TRBJ2-5|TRBD2|.|TRBV11-2
CASSLVEGLAVKETQYF
TGTGCCAGCAGCTTAGTCGAGGGGCTAGCGGTAAAAGAGACCCAGTACTTC
>TRBJ1-6|.|.|TRBV7-9
CASSLQGRNSPLHF
TGTGCCAGCAGCTTACAAGGGCGTAATTCACCCCTCCACTTT
>TRBJ2-1|.|.|TRBV29-1
CSGARDKYNEQFF
TGCAGCGGGGCCCGGGATAAATACAATGAGCAGTTCTTC
>TRBJ2-1|TRBD2|few|TRBV4-1
CASSQGYSGGPGEQFF
TGCGCCAGCAGCCAAGGTTACTCGGGGGGGCCGGGGGAGCAGTTCTTC
>TRBJ2-7|.|.|TRBV28
CASRPSYRGSKSGEQYF
TGTGCCAGCCGCCCATCGTATAGGGGTTCTAAGTCGGGCGAGCAGTACTTC
>TRBJ1-1|.|.|TRBV20-1
CSARDNPGGAKAFF
TGCAGTGCTAGAGACAACCCTGGGGGGGCAAAAGCTTTCTTT
>TRBJ2-1|TRBD2|.|TRBV5-1
CASSEGLAREQFF
TGCGCCAGCAGCGAAGGACTAGCCCGGGAGCAGTTCTTC
>TRBJ1-1|.|few|TRBV28
CASSLSGLGGAFF
TGTGCCAGCAGTTTATCGGGTTTAGGTGGCGCTTTCTTT
>TRBJ2-5|.|.|TRBV7-2
CASSLAPWSQETQYF
TGTGCCAGCAGCTTAGCCCCTTGGTCTCAAGAGACCCAGTACTTC
>TRBJ2-2|TRBD2|.|TRBV6-5
CASKLAGGGTGELFF
TGTGCCAGTAAACTAGCGGGGGGCGGCACCGGGGAGCTGTTTTTT
>TRBJ1-2|TRBD1|.|TRBV12-3/TRBV12-4
CASSPPAGGDYGYTF
TGTGCCAGCAGTCCCCCGGCAGGGGGCGACTATGGCTACACCTTC
>TRBJ2-5|TRBD1|.|TRBV28
CASRGQGIETQYF
TGTGCCAGCAGGGGACAGGGGATAGAGACCCAGTACTTC
>TRBJ2-1|TRBD2|.|TRBV7-8
CASSSQVVAGYNEQFF
TGTGCCAGCAGCTCCCAAGTGGTAGCGGGCTACAATGAGCAGTTCTTC
>TRBJ2-7|.|.|TRBV7-6
CASNLSSLDPEQYF
TGTGCCAGCAACTTATCGTCGTTGGACCCCGAGCAGTACTTC
>TRBJ1-2|.|.|TRBV7-9
CASSPTGAANYGYTF
TGTGCCAGCAGCCCAACCGGAGCTGCTAACTATGGCTACACCTTC
>TRBJ2-3|TRBD2|.|TRBV4-1
CASSQVGTSGVSTDTQYF
TGCGCCAGCAGCCAAGTGGGGACTAGCGGGGTTAGCACAGATACGCAGTATTTT
>TRBJ2-1|.|.|TRBV20-1
CSARGGAGPYNEQFF
TGCAGTGCTAGAGGAGGAGCGGGCCCCTACAATGAGCAGTTCTTC
>TRBJ2-5|TRBD1|few|TRBV7-9
CASREGARETQYF
TGTGCCAGCAGAGAGGGGGCTAGAGAGACCCAGTACTTC
>TRBJ2-4|.|.|TRBV24-1
CATSDLRPSTLAKNIQYF
TGTGCCACCAGTGACTTACGACCTTCAACTCTAGCCAAAAACATTCAGTACTTC
>TRBJ2-7|TRBD1|.|TRBV4-2
CASSQVSARDSSYEQYF
TGTGCCAGCAGCCAAGTTAGCGCCCGGGACAGCTCCTACGAGCAGTACTTC
>TRBJ1-1|TRBD1|few|TRBV5-1
CASSLGQGRNMNTEAFF
TGCGCCAGCAGCTTGGGACAGGGGAGAAATATGAACACTGAAGCTTTCTTT
>TRBJ1-4|.|.|TRBV30
CAWSLSREPPEKLFF
TGTGCCTGGAGTCTTTCTAGGGAACCTCCTGAAAAACTGTTTTTT
>TRBJ2-7|.|many|TRBV12-3/TRBV12-4
CASSLGVHEQYF
TGTGCCAGCAGTTTAGGGGTCCACGAGCAGTACTTC
>TRBJ2-7|TRBD2|many|TRBV20-1
CSAPTSGVSKEQYF
TGCAGTGCCCCAACTAGCGGAGTGTCGAAGGAGCAGTACTTC